Listed here is a single T cell receptor (beta chain). Clones were read by immunoSEQ multiplex PCR, and TCRdb kept only the in-frame ones, dropping some. Seen here are under 250,000 clones, about nine tenths observed once, and the top ten hold over 0.65%. This record comes from a study of blood T cell repertoires in COVID-19. For the study at large: The samples span acute and convalescent COVID-19 from the United States, Italy and Spain.

Germline V gene sequence: CDR1 SGHTA, CDR2 FQGNSA. CDR3 length: 18 amino acids. Trimming removed 5 bases from V and 0 bases from J; junction bases left unmatched: 9. The J gene is TRBJ1-5, the V gene TRBV7-2, with 11 nucleotides matching TRBD1. This sequence was found in a man aged 25-45 years with COVID-19, enrolled during active disease. Sequencing input: peripheral blood. The CDR3 nucleotides are TGTGCCAGCAGCCTAGGACCGGGACAGGGGGGTAGCAATCAGCCCCAGCATTTT. This encodes CASSLGPGQGGSNQPQHF.